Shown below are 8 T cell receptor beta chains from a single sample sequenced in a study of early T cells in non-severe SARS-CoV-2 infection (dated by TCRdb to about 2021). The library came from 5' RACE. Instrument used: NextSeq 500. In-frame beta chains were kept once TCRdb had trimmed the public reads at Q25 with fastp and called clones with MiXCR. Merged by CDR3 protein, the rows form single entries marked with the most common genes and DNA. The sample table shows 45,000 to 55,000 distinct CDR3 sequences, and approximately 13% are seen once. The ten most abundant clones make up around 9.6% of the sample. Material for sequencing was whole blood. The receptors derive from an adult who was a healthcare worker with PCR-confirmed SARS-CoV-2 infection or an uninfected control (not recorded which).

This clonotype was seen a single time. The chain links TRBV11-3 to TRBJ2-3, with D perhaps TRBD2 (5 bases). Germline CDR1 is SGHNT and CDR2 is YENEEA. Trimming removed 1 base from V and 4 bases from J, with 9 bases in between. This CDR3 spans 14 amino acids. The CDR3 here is CASSLVRDSDTQYF. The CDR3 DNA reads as TGTGCCAGCAGCTTAGTCCGGGATTCAGATACGCAGTATTTT. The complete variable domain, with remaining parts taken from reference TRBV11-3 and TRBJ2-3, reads EAGVVQSPRYKIIEKKQPVAFWCNPISGHNTLYWYLQNLGQGPELLIRYENEEAVDDSQLPKDRFSAERLKGVDSTLKIQPAELGDSAVYLCASSLVRDSDTQYFGPGTRLTVL.

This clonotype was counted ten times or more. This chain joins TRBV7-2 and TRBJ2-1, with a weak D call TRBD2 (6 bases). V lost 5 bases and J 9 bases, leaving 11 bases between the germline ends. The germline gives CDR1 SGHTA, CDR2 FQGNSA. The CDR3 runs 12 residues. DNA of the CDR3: TGTGCCAGCAGCCAGACGGGACTTGAGCAGTTCTTC. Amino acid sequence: CASSQTGLEQFF.

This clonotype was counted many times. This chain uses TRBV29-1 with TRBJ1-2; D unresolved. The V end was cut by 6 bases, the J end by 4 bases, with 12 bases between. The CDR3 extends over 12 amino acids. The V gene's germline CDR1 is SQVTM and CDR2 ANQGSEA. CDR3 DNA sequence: TGCAGCGTCTGGAAGATATTCTATGGCTACACCTTC. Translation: CSVWKIFYGYTF. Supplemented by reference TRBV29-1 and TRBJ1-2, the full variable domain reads SAVISQKPSRDICQRGTSLTIQCQVDSQVTMMFWYRQQPGQSLTLIATANQGSEATYESGFVIDKFPISRPNLTFSTLTVSNMSPEDSSIYLCSVWKIFYGYTFGSGTRLTVV.

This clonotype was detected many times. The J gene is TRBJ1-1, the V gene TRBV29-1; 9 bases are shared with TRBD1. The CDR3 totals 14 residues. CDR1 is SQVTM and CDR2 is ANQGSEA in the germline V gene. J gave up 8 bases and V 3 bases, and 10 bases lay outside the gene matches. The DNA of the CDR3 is TGCAGCGTTGATGTCGGGACAGGGCGCCCCGAAGCTTTCTTT. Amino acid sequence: CSVDVGTGRPEAFF.

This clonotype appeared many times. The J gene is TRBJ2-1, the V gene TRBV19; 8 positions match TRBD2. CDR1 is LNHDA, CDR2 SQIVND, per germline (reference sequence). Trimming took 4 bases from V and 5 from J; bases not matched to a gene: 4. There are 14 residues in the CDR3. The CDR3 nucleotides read TGTGCCAGTAGTAGAGTAGCGGGGAACAATGAGCAGTTCTTC. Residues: CASSRVAGNNEQFF. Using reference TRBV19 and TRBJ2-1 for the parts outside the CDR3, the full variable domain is DGGITQSPKYLFRKEGQNVTLSCEQNLNHDAMYWYRQDPGQGLRLIYYSQIVNDFQKGDIAEGYSVSREKKESFPLTVTSAQKNPTAFYLCASSRVAGNNEQFFGPGTRLTVL.

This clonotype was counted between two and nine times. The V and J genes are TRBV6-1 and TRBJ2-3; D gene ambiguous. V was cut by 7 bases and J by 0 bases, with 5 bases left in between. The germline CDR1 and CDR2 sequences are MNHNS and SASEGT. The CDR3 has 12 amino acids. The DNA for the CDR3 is TGTGCCAGCATAGCCAGCACAGATACGCAGTATTTT. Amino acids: CASIASTDTQYF.

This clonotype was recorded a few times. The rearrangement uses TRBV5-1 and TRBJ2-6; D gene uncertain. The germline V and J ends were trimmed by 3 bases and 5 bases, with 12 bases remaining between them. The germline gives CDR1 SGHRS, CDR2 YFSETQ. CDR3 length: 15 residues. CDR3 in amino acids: CASSSRPDRANVLTF. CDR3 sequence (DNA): TGCGCCAGCAGCTCCCGGCCTGACAGGGCCAACGTCCTGACTTTC.

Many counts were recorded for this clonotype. DNA of the CDR3: TGTGCCAGCAGCTTTGGTCGTCAAGGGGTAGAGACCCAGTACTTC. It translates to CASSFGRQGVETQYF. V gene TRBV7-9 combines with J gene TRBJ2-5, with D perhaps TRBD1 (5 bases). CDR1 is SEHNR and CDR2 is FQNEAQ in the germline V gene (reference sequence). The CDR3 totals 15 residues. Trimming left V 3 bases short and J 4 bases short, with 15 bases between.